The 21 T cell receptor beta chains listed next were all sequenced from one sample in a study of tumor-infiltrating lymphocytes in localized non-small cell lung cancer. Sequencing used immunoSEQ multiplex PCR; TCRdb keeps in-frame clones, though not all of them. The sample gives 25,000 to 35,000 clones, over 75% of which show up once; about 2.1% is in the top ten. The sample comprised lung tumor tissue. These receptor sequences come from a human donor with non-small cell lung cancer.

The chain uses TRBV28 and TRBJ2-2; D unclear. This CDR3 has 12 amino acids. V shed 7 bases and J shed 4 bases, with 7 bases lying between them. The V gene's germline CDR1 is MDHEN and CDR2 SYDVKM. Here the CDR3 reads CASNTPTGELFF. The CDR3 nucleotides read TGTGCCAGCAACACACCCACCGGGGAGCTGTTTTTT.

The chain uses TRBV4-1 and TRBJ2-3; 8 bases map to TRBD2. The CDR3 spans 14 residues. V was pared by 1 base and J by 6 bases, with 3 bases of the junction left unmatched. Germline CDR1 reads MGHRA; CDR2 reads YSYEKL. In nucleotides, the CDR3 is TGCGCCAGCAGCCAAGGACCGGGGGGGGATACGCAGTATTTT. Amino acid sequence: CASSQGPGGDTQYF.

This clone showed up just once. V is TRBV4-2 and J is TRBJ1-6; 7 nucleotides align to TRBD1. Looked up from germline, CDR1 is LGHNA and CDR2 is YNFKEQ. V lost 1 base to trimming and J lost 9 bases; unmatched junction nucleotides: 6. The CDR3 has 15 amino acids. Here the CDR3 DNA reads TGTGCCAGCAGCCAAGGAGACAGGGAGAGTTCACCCCTCCACTTT. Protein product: CASSQGDRESSPLHF.

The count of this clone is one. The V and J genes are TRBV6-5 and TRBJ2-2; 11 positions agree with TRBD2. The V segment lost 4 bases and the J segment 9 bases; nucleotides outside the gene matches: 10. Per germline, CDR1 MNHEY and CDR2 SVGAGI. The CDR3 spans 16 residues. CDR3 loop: CASSSIAGGPIRELFF. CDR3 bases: TGTGCCAGCAGTTCTATAGCGGGGGGGCCTATTCGGGAGCTGTTTTTT.

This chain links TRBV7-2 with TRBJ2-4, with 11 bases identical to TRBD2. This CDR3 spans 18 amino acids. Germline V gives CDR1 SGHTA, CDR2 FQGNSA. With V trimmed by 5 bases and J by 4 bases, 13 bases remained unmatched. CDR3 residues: CASSPGAGTSGLKNIQYF. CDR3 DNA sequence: TGTGCCAGCAGCCCAGGGGCAGGGACTAGCGGCTTAAAAAACATTCAGTACTTC.

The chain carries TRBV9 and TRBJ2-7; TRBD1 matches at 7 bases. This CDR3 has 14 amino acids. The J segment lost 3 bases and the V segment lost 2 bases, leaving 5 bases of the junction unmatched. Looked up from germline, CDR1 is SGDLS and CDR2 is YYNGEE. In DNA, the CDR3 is TGTGCCAGCAGCGTGGCGGACAGGAACTACGAGCAGTACTTC. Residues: CASSVADRNYEQYF.

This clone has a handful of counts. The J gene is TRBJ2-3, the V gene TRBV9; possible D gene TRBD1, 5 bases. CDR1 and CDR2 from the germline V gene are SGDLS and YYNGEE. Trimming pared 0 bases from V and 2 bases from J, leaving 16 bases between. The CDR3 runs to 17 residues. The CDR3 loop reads CASSVGGKTASTDTQYF. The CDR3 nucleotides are TGTGCCAGCAGCGTAGGGGGCAAAACTGCCTCCACAGATACGCAGTATTTT.

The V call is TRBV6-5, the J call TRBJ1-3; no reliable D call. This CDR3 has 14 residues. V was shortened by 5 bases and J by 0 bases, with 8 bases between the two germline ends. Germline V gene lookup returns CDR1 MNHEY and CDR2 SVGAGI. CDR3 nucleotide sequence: TGTGCCAGCAGTCCCAGCGTCTCTGGAAACACCATATATTTT. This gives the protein CASSPSVSGNTIYF.

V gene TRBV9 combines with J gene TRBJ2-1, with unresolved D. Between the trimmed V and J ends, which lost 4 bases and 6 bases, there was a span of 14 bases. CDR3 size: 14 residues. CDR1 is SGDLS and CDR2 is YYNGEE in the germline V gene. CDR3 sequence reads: CASSQDGAFNEQFF. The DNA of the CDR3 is TGTGCCAGCAGCCAAGATGGAGCGTTCAATGAGCAGTTCTTC. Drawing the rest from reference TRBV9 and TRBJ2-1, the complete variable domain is DSGVTQTPKHLITATGQRVTLRCSPRSGDLSVYWYQQSLDQGLQFLIQYYNGEERAKGNILERFSAQQFPDLHSELNLSSLELGDSALYFCASSQDGAFNEQFFGPGTRLTVL.

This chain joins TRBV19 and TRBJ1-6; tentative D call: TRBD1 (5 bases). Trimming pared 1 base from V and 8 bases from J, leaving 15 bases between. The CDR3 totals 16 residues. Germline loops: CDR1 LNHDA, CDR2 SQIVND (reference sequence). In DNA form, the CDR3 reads TGTGCCAGTAGTATAGCCTTCCGGGGCAACCATTCACCCCTCCACTTT. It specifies CASSIAFRGNHSPLHF.

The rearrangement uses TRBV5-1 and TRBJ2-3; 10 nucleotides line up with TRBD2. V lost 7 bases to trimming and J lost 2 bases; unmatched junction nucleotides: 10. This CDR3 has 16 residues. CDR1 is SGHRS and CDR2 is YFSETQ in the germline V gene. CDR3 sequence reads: CASRLGGLADTDTQYF. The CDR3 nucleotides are TGCGCCAGCCGACTCGGAGGACTAGCGGACACAGATACGCAGTATTTT.

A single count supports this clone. DNA of the CDR3: TGTGCCAGCAGCCAAACTAGCGGGGGAAACACCGGGGAGCTGTTTTTT. Its protein product is CASSQTSGGNTGELFF. The genes are TRBV28 and TRBJ2-2; TRBD2 agrees at 11 bases. This CDR3 has 16 residues. J was trimmed by 2 bases and V by 6 bases; bases with no gene match: 5. CDR1 and CDR2 from the germline V gene are MDHEN and SYDVKM.

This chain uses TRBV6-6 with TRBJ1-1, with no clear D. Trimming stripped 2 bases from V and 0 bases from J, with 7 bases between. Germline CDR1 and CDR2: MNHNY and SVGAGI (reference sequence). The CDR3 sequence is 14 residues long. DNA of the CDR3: TGTGCCAGCAGTTACGAGGCTTTGAACACTGAAGCTTTCTTT. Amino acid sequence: CASSYEALNTEAFF.

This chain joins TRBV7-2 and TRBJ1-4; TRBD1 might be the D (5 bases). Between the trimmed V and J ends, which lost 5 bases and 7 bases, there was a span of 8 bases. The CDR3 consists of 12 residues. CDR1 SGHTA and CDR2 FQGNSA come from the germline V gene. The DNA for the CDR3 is TGTGCCAGCAGCCGGGACGGTGAAAAACTGTTTTTT. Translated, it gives CASSRDGEKLFF.

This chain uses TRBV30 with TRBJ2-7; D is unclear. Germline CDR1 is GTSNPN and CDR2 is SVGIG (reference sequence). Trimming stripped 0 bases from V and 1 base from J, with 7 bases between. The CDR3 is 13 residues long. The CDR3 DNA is TGTGCCTGGAGTGTTGGGCAGTCCTACGAGCAGTACTTC. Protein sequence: CAWSVGQSYEQYF.

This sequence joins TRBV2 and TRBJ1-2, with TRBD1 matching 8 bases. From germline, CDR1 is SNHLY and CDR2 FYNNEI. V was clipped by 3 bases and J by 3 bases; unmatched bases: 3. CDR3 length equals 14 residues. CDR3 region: CASSDRGRDYGYTF. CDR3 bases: TGTGCCAGCAGTGACAGGGGGCGCGACTATGGCTACACCTTC. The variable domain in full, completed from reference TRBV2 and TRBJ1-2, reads EPEVTQTPSHQVTQMGQEVILRCVPISNHLYFYWYRQILGQKVEFLVSFYNNEISEKSEIFDDQFSVERPDGSNFTLKIRSTKLEDSAMYFCASSDRGRDYGYTFGSGTRLTVV.

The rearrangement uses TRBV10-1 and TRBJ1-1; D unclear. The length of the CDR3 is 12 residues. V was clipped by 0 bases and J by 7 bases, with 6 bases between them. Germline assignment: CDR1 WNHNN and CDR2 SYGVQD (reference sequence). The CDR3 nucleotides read TGCGCCAGCAGTGAGTCGGGAATTGAAGCTTTCTTT. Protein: CASSESGIEAFF.

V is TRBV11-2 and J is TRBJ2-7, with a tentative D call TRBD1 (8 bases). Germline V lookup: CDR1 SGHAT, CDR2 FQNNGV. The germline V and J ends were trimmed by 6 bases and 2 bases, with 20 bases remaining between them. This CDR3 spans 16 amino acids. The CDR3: CASRPWTGRVTYEQYF. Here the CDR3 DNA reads TGTGCCAGCAGGCCCTGGACAGGGAGGGTCACCTACGAGCAGTACTTC. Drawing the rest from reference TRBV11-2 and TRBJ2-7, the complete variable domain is EAGVAQSPRYKIIEKRQSVAFWCNPISGHATLYWYQQILGQGPKLLIQFQNNGVVDDSQLPKDRFSAERLKGVDSTLKIQPAKLEDSAVYLCASRPWTGRVTYEQYFGPGTRLTVT.

The CDR3, as DNA: TGTGCCAGCAGCCCCGGGCGGAACTATGGCTACACCTTC. Translated, it gives CASSPGRNYGYTF. This chain joins TRBV14 and TRBJ1-2, with D uncertain. Germline V gives CDR1 SGHDN, CDR2 FVKESK. There are 13 residues in the CDR3. V shed 4 bases and J shed 2 bases, with 8 bases lying between them.

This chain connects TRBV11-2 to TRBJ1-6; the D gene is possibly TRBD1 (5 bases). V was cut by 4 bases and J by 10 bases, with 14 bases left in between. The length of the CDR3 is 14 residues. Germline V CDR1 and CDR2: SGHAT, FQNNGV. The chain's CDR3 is CASSYLGVYSPLHF. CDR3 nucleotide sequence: TGTGCCAGCAGCTACTTGGGGGTCTACTCACCCCTCCACTTT.

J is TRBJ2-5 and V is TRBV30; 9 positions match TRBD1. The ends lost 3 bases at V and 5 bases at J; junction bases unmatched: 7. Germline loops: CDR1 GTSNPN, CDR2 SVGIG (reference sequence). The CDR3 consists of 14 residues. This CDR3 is CAWSSGTGSETQYF. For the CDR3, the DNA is TGTGCCTGGAGCTCCGGGACAGGGAGTGAGACCCAGTACTTC.